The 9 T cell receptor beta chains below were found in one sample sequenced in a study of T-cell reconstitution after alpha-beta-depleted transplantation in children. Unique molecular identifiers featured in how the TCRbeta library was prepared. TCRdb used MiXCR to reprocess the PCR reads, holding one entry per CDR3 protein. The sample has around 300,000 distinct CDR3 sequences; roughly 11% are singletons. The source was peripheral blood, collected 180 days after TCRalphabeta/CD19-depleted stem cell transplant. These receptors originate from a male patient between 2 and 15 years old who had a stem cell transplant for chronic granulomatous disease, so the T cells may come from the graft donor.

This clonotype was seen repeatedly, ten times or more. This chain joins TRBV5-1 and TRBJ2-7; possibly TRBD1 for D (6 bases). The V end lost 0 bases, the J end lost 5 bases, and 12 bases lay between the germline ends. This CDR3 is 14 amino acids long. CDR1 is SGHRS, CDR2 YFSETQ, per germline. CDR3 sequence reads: CASSLEQGRDEQYF. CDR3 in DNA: TGCGCCAGCAGCTTGGAACAGGGAAGGGACGAGCAGTACTTC.

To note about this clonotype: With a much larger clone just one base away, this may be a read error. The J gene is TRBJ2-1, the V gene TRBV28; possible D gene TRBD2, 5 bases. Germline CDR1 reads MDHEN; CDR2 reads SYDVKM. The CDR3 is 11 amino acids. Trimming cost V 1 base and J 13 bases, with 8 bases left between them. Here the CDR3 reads CASSLYSGQFF. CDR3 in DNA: TGTGCCAGCAGTTTATACAGCGGCCAGTTCTTC.

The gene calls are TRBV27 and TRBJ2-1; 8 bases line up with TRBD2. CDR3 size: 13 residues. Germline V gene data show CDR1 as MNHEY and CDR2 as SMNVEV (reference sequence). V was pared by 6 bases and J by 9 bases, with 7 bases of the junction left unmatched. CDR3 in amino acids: CASSPGLVGEQFF. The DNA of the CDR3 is TGTGCCAGCAGCCCGGGACTAGTTGGTGAGCAGTTCTTC.

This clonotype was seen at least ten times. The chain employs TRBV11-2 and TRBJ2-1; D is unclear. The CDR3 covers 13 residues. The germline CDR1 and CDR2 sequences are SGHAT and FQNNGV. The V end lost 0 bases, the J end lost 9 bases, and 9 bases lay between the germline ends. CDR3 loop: CASSLDIAGEQFF. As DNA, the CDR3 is TGTGCCAGCAGCTTAGATATAGCCGGTGAGCAGTTCTTC. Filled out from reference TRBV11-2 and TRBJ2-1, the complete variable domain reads EAGVAQSPRYKIIEKRQSVAFWCNPISGHATLYWYQQILGQGPKLLIQFQNNGVVDDSQLPKDRFSAERLKGVDSTLKIQPAKLEDSAVYLCASSLDIAGEQFFGPGTRLTVL.

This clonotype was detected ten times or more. The CDR3 DNA reads TGCGCCAGCAGCTTGGAAGGGTGGAATGGCTACACCTTC. Its translation: CASSLEGWNGYTF. The V and J genes are TRBV5-1 and TRBJ1-2; D gene unclear. Trimming removed 0 bases from V and 6 bases from J, with 9 bases in between. The CDR3 has 13 residues. From germline, CDR1 is SGHRS and CDR2 YFSETQ.

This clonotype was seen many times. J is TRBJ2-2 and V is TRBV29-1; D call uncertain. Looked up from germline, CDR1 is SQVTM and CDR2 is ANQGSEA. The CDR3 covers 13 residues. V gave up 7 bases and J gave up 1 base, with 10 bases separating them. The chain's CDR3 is CSASVLNTGELFF. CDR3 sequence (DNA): TGCAGCGCCAGTGTGTTGAACACCGGGGAGCTGTTTTTT.

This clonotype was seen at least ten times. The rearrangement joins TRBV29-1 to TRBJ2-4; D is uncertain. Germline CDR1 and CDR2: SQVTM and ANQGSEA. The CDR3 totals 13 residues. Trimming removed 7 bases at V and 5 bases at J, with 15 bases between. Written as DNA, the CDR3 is TGCAGCGCCGTCCCTTACAGTGAAAACATTCAGTACTTC. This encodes CSAVPYSENIQYF.

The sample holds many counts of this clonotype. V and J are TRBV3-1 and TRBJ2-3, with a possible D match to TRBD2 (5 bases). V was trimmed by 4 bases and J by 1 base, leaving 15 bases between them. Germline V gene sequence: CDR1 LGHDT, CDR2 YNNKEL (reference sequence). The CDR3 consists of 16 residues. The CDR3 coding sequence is TGTGCCAGCAGCCCGGGAACGTGGTTTGGCACAGATACGCAGTATTTT. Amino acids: CASSPGTWFGTDTQYF.

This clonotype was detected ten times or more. The CDR3 reads CASSPGQGFNEQYF. In DNA, the CDR3 is TGCGCCAGCAGCCCTGGACAGGGGTTCAACGAGCAGTACTTC. The chain recombines TRBV4-3 with TRBJ2-7, with 9 bases that match TRBD1. The junction had 6 bases not matched to a gene; V was cut back by 4 bases and J by 5 bases. There are 14 residues in the CDR3. From germline, CDR1 is LGHNA and CDR2 YSLEER.